One sample yielded the 3 T cell receptor beta chains listed below, sequenced in a study of cytomegalovirus exposure and HLA in healthy donors. 13 Jbeta primers and 60 Vbeta primers were used for the PCR. Sequencing was performed with immunoSEQ multiplex PCR; in TCRdb, only in-frame clones are kept and a portion is missing. The sample has around 150,000 clones, approximately 70% seen once; the top ten hold around 2.8%. Sample: PBMCs. Receptors were obtained from a woman in her thirties or forties in good health and CMV-seropositive.

This clone occurred a few times. The V call is TRBV7-2, the J call TRBJ1-5; 7 bases map to TRBD1. V gave up 2 bases and J gave up 6 bases; unmatched junction bases: 7. CDR1 and CDR2 (germline): SGHTA, FQGNSA. The CDR3 totals 15 residues. CDR3 in DNA: TGTGCCAGCAGCTTACGACAGGGAGTGGGTCAGCCCCAGCATTTT. This translates into CASSLRQGVGQPQHF.

This clone was counted only a few times. This chain uses TRBV7-3 with TRBJ2-3, with D possibly matching TRBD2 (6 bases). CDR1 SGHTA and CDR2 FQGTGA come from the germline V gene. V was pared by 2 bases and J by 2 bases, with 11 bases between. The CDR3 extends over 15 amino acids. The CDR3: CASSLGGTVTDTQYF. Written as DNA, the CDR3 is TGTGCCAGCAGCTTAGGAGGGACGGTCACAGATACGCAGTATTTT.

The chain has TRBV7-9 and TRBJ2-3; 12 nucleotides align to TRBD2. V lost 5 bases and J lost 0; bases outside the gene matches: 6. The CDR3 loop spans 17 amino acids. CDR1 and CDR2 from the germline V gene are SEHNR and FQNEAQ (reference sequence). The CDR3: CASSKRLAGVSTDTQYF. The DNA for the CDR3 is TGTGCCAGCAGCAAGCGACTAGCGGGGGTTAGCACAGATACGCAGTATTTT.